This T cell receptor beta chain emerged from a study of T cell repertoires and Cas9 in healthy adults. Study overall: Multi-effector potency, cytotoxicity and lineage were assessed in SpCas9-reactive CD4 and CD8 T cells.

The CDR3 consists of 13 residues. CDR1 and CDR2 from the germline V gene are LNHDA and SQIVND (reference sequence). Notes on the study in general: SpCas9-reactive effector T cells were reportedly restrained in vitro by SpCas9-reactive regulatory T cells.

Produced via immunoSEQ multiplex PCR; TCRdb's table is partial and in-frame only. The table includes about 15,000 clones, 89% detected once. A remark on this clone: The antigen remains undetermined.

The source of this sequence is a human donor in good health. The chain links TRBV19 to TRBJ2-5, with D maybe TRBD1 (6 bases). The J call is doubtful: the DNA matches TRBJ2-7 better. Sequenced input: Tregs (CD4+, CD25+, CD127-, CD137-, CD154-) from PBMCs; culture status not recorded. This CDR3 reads CASSPTGSYEQYF. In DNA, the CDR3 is TGTGCCAGTAGCCCCACAGGGTCCTACGAGCAGTACTTC.